This entry describes one T cell receptor (beta chain). The antigen is undetermined. Donors, without exception, were Caucasian adults residing in Nashville, Tennessee. The investigators split CD4+ cells into a CD45RA+ naive subset and a CD45RA-negative memory subset. CDR1 LNHDA and CDR2 SQIVND come from the germline V gene (reference sequence). With 1 base clipped from V and 8 bases from J, the junction kept 7 bases outside the gene matches. The CDR3 runs 15 residues. TCRdb's table, derived via immunoSEQ multiplex PCR, lists solely in-frame clones and lacks some. The table has about 2.5 million clones, 85% to 95% seen once; the top ten hold 0.37%. This entry is derived from a study of shared clonotypes between healthy human individuals. Study details: Each donor's CD8 memory used one plate, CD8 naive two, each CD4 subset three.

Regarding the study as a whole: On the whole, naive subsets had larger estimated richness than memory subsets had.

The TCR comes from a man between 18 and 29 years old in good health. Some clones in this sample may be carry-over from other donors' samples. This chain connects TRBV19 to TRBJ1-5; 8 nucleotides match TRBD1. The material sequenced was naive CD4+ T cells from PBMCs. The subset: CD45RA+ positively selected. The CDR3 spells CASSIGTGGIEPQHF. The CDR3 DNA sequence: TGTGCCAGTAGTATAGGTACAGGGGGGATAGAGCCCCAGCATTTT. Full variable domain (missing parts from reference TRBV19 and TRBJ1-5): DGGITQSPKYLFRKEGQNVTLSCEQNLNHDAMYWYRQDPGQGLRLIYYSQIVNDFQKGDIAEGYSVSREKKESFPLTVTSAQKNPTAFYLCASSIGTGGIEPQHFGDGTRLSIL.